This TCR beta chain is from a study of CD8 T cells in ankylosing spondylitis. About this clonotype itself: Antigen: not known.

General study points: A TCR beta motif made of fewer than ten highly homologous variants seemed typical of ankylosing spondylitis blood.

For TCR beta, libraries came from quantitative 5'-RACE with molecular barcodes. TCRdb reprocessed the 5' RACE reads via MiXCR and lists one record per CDR3 protein. The data hold about 170,000 distinct CDR3 sequences, with 15% to 20% observed a single time. Germline CDR1 and CDR2: SQVTM and ANQGSEA. The V end lost 4 bases, the J end lost 2 bases, and 9 bases lay between the germline ends. The CDR3 is 13 amino acids. This TCR derives from a male donor with ankylosing spondylitis or in good health (not recorded which). The sample taken for sequencing was blood, either unsorted or a sorted T cell fraction (not recorded which). The chain recombines TRBV29-1 with TRBJ1-5; the D is unclear. In nucleotides, the CDR3 is TGCAGCGTTGTGTGGGTGGGCAATCAGCCCCAGCATTTT. Its translation is CSVVWVGNQPQHF.